The 10 T cell receptor beta chains listed next were all sequenced from one sample in a study of blood T cell repertoires in COVID-19. The assay was immunoSEQ multiplex PCR, and TCRdb's table has in-frame clones only and misses some. The sample lists around 260,000 clones; about 88% were seen once. The sequenced sample was peripheral blood. Source of these receptors: a woman aged 55-70 years with COVID-19, enrolled during active disease.

The count of this clone is one. The rearrangement uses TRBV28 and TRBJ1-5, with D perhaps matching TRBD1 (5 bases). The CDR3 loop spans 15 amino acids. Trimming took 4 bases from V and 2 from J, leaving 12 bases between them. Germline CDR1 reads MDHEN; CDR2 reads SYDVKM. CDR3 amino acids: CASSYGGWGNQPQHF. Here the CDR3 DNA reads TGTGCCAGCAGTTATGGGGGGTGGGGCAATCAGCCCCAGCATTTT.

This sequence joins TRBV28 and TRBJ2-2, with TRBD1 matching 7 bases. Unmatched junction bases numbered 11, after V lost 3 bases and J lost 4 bases. The CDR3 runs 17 residues. From germline, CDR1 is MDHEN and CDR2 SYDVKM. CDR3 region: CASSLPGQARVTGELFF. DNA for the CDR3: TGTGCCAGCAGTTTGCCCGGACAGGCAAGGGTCACCGGGGAGCTGTTTTTT.

The V and J genes are TRBV24-1 and TRBJ2-7; 7 positions agree with TRBD1. Germline V gene sequence: CDR1 KGHDR, CDR2 SFDVKD. This CDR3 comprises 13 residues. Trimming at V came to 7 bases and at J to 5 bases, leaving 7 bases not matched to a gene. CDR3 DNA sequence: TGTGCCACCAGCATTACAGGGGTTGACGAGCAGTACTTC. Translating it yields CATSITGVDEQYF.

This clone was found a few times. The chain uses TRBV19 and TRBJ1-5; unclear D gene. The CDR3 runs to 14 residues. CDR1 is LNHDA and CDR2 is SQIVND in the germline V gene (reference sequence). The V and J ends lost 3 bases and 2 bases respectively, with 8 bases between them. CDR3 amino acids: CASSIFAGNQPQHF. As DNA, the CDR3 is TGTGCCAGTAGTATTTTTGCGGGCAATCAGCCCCAGCATTTT.

The sample holds one count of this clone. The chain carries TRBV5-6 and TRBJ1-5, with a weak D call TRBD1 (5 bases). Trimming removed 2 bases at V and 6 bases at J, with 15 bases between. This CDR3 has 15 amino acids. CDR1 is SGHDT, CDR2 YYEEEE, per germline. This CDR3 reads CASSLWGLRVQPQHF. The CDR3 DNA reads as TGTGCCAGCAGCTTATGGGGACTTAGGGTTCAGCCCCAGCATTTT.

The rearrangement joins TRBV3-1 (or the pseudogene TRBV3-2) to TRBJ2-5; TRBD1 aligns across 7 bases. With 4 bases clipped from V and 4 bases from J, the junction kept 6 bases outside the gene matches. The germline CDR1 and CDR2 sequences are LGHDT and YNNKEL (reference sequence). This CDR3 region has 14 residues. The CDR3 loop is CASSRRGISETQYF. The DNA of the CDR3 is TGTGCCAGCAGCCGCAGGGGGATATCAGAGACCCAGTACTTC.

The chain employs TRBV5-1 and TRBJ1-2, with D hard to call. V lost 0 bases to trimming and J lost 4 bases, with 4 bases between them. The germline CDR1 and CDR2 sequences are SGHRS and YFSETQ. The CDR3 spans 12 residues. In DNA form, the CDR3 reads TGCGCCAGCAGCTTGGGACTCTATGGCTACACCTTC. Translation: CASSLGLYGYTF.

V is TRBV5-1 and J is TRBJ1-1; 9 nucleotides match TRBD1. CDR1 is SGHRS, CDR2 YFSETQ, per germline. V lost 2 bases and J lost 3; bases outside the gene matches: 5. There are 15 residues in the CDR3. The CDR3 DNA follows: TGCGCCAGCAGCTTAGGGGACAGGGTTGACACTGAAGCTTTCTTT. Its protein product is CASSLGDRVDTEAFF. Based on the CDR3 plus reference TRBV5-1 and TRBJ1-1, the full variable domain is KAGVTQTPRYLIKTRGQQVTLSCSPISGHRSVSWYQQTPGQGLQFLFEYFSETQRNKGNFPGRFSGRQFSNSRSEMNVSTLELGDSALYLCASSLGDRVDTEAFFGQGTRLTVV.

The V call is TRBV7-9, the J call TRBJ2-1; unclear D gene. Trimming removed 5 bases from V and 4 bases from J, with 3 bases in between. CDR1 is SEHNR, CDR2 FQNEAQ, per germline (reference sequence). CDR3 length: 11 amino acids. The DNA for the CDR3 is TGTGCCAGCAGCCCGTACAATGAGCAGTTCTTC. It is translated as CASSPYNEQFF.

The chain is built from TRBV30 and TRBJ2-1, with no clear D. Germline CDR1 reads GTSNPN; CDR2 reads SVGIG (reference sequence). V lost 3 bases to trimming and J lost 7 bases, with 7 bases between them. This CDR3 region has 11 residues. The CDR3 DNA follows: TGTGCCTGGAGACTTGCGAATGAGCAGTTCTTC. Translating gives CAWRLANEQFF.